This T cell receptor beta chain was profiled in a study of beta chain features in type 1 diabetes. Study as a whole: All samples combined gave just under 110 million sorted cells for examination.

This CDR3 spans 10 amino acids. The ends were cut back, 11 bases at V and 6 bases at J, with 10 bases in the middle. Germline values: CDR1 MNHNS, CDR2 SASEGT. Regarding the study as a whole: The similarity of naive, central memory and Treg TCRB repertoires appeared greater among patients than among healthy donors. Within each of all four CD4+ subsets, Type 1 diabetes patients had TCRB CDR3s that were moderately but significantly shorter. Whatever favoring of shorter templates PCR might show would apply equally to patients and controls.

In regard to this clone: What it binds is unknown.

As every portion of the isolated RNA was reverse transcribed, the sequencing read expressed TCRB transcripts. The average output of naive, central memory and regulatory T cell samples was about 3.57 million reads. Only in-frame clones appear in the TCRdb table, and some are missing; sequencing was by immunoSEQ multiplex PCR. In the table there are around 250,000 clones, approximately 13% of which are singletons. V usage is TRBV6-1 and J usage is TRBJ2-5, with D maybe TRBD1 (5 bases). This sequence originates from a young man with type 1 diabetes. Sequenced: naive CD4+ T cells from blood. In DNA form, the CDR3 reads TGTGCCGTAGGGGTACAGACCCAGTACTTC. Translation: CAVGVQTQYF.